This T cell receptor (beta chain) was sequenced during a study of cytomegalovirus exposure and HLA in healthy donors. Points from the study as a whole: Reportedly, TCR beta sequences accurately predicted HLA-A and HLA-B alleles in most subjects. Later analysis associated a missense DCLRE1C variant with TCR beta V- and J-gene trimming.

Both 60 Vbeta primers and 13 Jbeta primers went into the PCR. The repertoire was sequenced with immunoSEQ multiplex PCR; TCRdb's copy has only in-frame clones and lacks some. The sample carries some 190,000 clones, about 77% recorded once. These donors, healthy bone marrow donors, were studied. The CDR3 sequence is 15 residues long. V lost 2 bases to trimming and J lost 1 base, with 9 bases between them. Germline V gene lookup returns CDR1 SGHAT and CDR2 FQNNGV. A note on this clone: No antigen is known for it.

The clonotype was recovered from a woman aged 25 to 45 in good health and CMV-seropositive. The sample comprised PBMCs. The chain employs TRBV11-2 and TRBJ1-3; possibly TRBD1 for D (5 bases). The CDR3 spells CASSLRGPSGNTIYF. Here the CDR3 DNA reads TGTGCCAGCAGCTTAAGGGGCCCATCTGGAAACACCATATATTTT.